This T cell receptor (beta chain) was identified during a study of blood T cells in healthy people across ages (dated by TCRdb to the mid-2010s). Turning to the overall study: In model experiments, template switching captured about one uniquely barcoded TCR beta cDNA molecule for every two T cells. The study analyzed two additional independent replicas of 1 million unique cDNA reads from the same blood draw for two donors, one aged 18 to 29 and one aged 80 or older. To track age-related changes in TCR beta repertoire diversity, the study relied on deep sequencing normalized with unique cDNA molecular identifiers. To avoid experimental bias, donors of different ages were spread randomly across the sequencing lanes. Four age groups were formed from the donors: young (average approximately 15 years), middle-aged (approximately 39), aged (about 62) and long-lived (about 75).

This clonotype was seen a few times. Its binding antigen is unknown. Per-base quality was not reported, and no clone a single base away is much larger than it. Library creation used 5' RACE. Sequencing instrument: Illumina HiSeq 2500. A second PCR of roughly 6 to 11 cycles was run with a J-beta primer mix and a sample-barcoded 5' primer. A unique molecular identifier was introduced onto each TCR beta cDNA molecule by a template-switch 5' adaptor carrying 12 random nucleotides. Each sample yielded at least 2.5 million CDR3-containing paired-end reads. First-strand cDNA synthesis was performed from all RNA using the Mint cDNA synthesis kit, with priming by a TRBC-specific oligonucleotide. After uracil-DNA glycosylase treatment, a first 18-cycle PCR used universal primers M1SS and BC2_uni_R on all cDNA. On the authors' methods: For normalization, 1 million high-quality reads were randomly selected from each sample, with every read carrying a distinct molecular identifier. Reads with shared molecular identifiers were discarded instead of being binned into consensus sequences. CDR3 identification, clonotype clustering and error correction used MiTCR with a Q25 quality threshold and the strictest error-elimination algorithm. A nonparametric unseen species model with Euler transformation was used to estimate lower-bound total TCR beta diversity. The public reads were reanalyzed by TCRdb: fastp trimming at Q25, MiXCR alignment, in-frame beta chains only. All rows with the same CDR3 protein become a single entry with the most common DNA and genes. V and J calls and clone size were set by TCRdb, not the authors. The sample has 700,000 to 850,000 distinct CDR3 sequences on record, 50% to 65% of them singletons. The ten largest clones add up to under 50% of the sample.

CDR1 and CDR2, looked up from the germline V gene (reference sequence), are SGHKS and YYEKEE. Inclusive of the bounding cysteine and phenylalanine, the CDR3 is 17 residues long. Only the CDR3 DNA stays, 51 bases, in frame from base 1. Germline trimming: 4 bases from V, 2 bases from J; junction bases outside gene matches: 13. The investigation overall reported the following: The percentage of naive T cells measured by flow cytometry correlated strongly with observed TCR beta diversity. Since profiling was done on bulk unsorted PBMCs, naive and antigen-experienced compartments could not be conclusively compared. Donor CMV infection status was unknown, potentially confounding age-related changes in expanded clonotypes. Compared with the aged group, the long-lived group had more naive CD4+ T cells, fewer expanded clones and increased TCR diversity, a pattern suggesting age selection. Observed TCR beta diversity per million T cells fell roughly linearly with age, and a significant reduction was already apparent by age approximately 40. Estimates of total diversity based on one million sequenced T cells were regarded as lower bounds and as underestimates.

Systemically healthy Caucasian individuals from Russia, some 38 in total and aged about 6 to 90 years, were included as donors. Each donor gave about 11 milliliters of peripheral blood, drawn into EDTA-treated Vacutainer tubes. Ficoll-Paque density-gradient centrifugation was used to isolate PBMCs, with at least 6.5 million per sample. Trizol reagent was used to extract total RNA from PBMCs, with at least 5.5 micrograms per sample. Naive CD45RAhigh/CD27high T cell percentages were measured by flow cytometry on a PBMC aliquot from every donor. This receptor was obtained from a man at least 80 years old in good health. The rearranged chain carries TRBV5-5 and TRBJ2-3, and TRBD2 matches 7 of the central bases. The sequenced sample consisted of blood. Read as DNA, the sequence is TGTGCCAGCAGCCCCCCCCCAGGAGCGGGAACCACAGATACGCAGTATTTT. The resulting protein is CASSPPPGAGTTDTQYF.